The 7 T cell receptor beta chains below come from one sample, sequenced in a study of T cells after yellow fever vaccination. TCRdb redid the calling of the 5' RACE reads with MiXCR, one entry per CDR3 protein. The sample has more than 200,000 distinct CDR3 sequences, roughly 3.5% seen once; the top ten hold under 20%. The source material was PBMCs, sampled 15 days after the yellow fever booster vaccination. The receptors were gathered from a man between 18 and 35 years old who received the YFV17D yellow fever vaccine.

This clonotype was detected ten times or more. The chain links TRBV7-2 to TRBJ2-1; perhaps D is TRBD1 or TRBD2 (5 bases each). V was pared by 6 bases and J by 4 bases, with 16 bases between. Germline values: CDR1 SGHTA, CDR2 FQGNSA. The CDR3 spans 15 residues. This chain's CDR3 is CASRVTGTDYNEQFF. The CDR3 DNA reads as TGTGCCAGCAGAGTCACCGGGACCGATTACAATGAGCAGTTCTTC.

This clonotype showed up just a few times. The gene calls are TRBV25-1 and TRBJ2-2; weak D call: TRBD1 (6 bases). Germline V CDR1 and CDR2: MGHDK, SYGVNS. The CDR3 is made up of 16 amino acids. Trimming cost V 5 bases and J 8 bases, with 21 bases left between them. The CDR3 protein is CASSLPGQRLKGELFF. CDR3 sequence (DNA): TGTGCCAGCAGTCTCCCGGGACAAAGATTAAAGGGGGAGCTGTTTTTT.

This clonotype was observed many times. The chain employs TRBV7-2 and TRBJ2-2, with 7 bases aligning to TRBD1. V lost 5 bases to trimming and J lost 8 bases; unmatched junction nucleotides: 14. Germline loops: CDR1 SGHTA, CDR2 FQGNSA. The length of the CDR3 is 16 residues. The CDR3 loop is CASSVRDRAPRGELFF. Here the CDR3 DNA reads TGTGCCAGCAGCGTCCGGGACAGAGCCCCAAGGGGGGAGCTGTTTTTT.

The table lists this clonotype with many counts. The chain couples TRBV5-1 to TRBJ2-1; tentatively, D is TRBD2 (6 bases). Trimming stripped 0 bases from V and 10 bases from J, with 17 bases between. There are 15 residues in the CDR3. Germline V gene data show CDR1 as SGHRS and CDR2 as YFSETQ. CDR3 bases: TGCGCCAGCAGCTTGGGTGTCTCCGGGGGACGGGAGCAGTTCTTC. This translates into CASSLGVSGGREQFF.

The V gene is TRBV12-3 or TRBV12-4, the J gene TRBJ1-4; no definite D call. The CDR3 length is 12 residues. Between the trimmed V and J ends, which lost 6 bases and 7 bases, there was a span of 9 bases. In DNA form, the CDR3 reads TGTGCCAGCAGCCTCCATCCTGAAAAACTGTTTTTT. The encoded protein is CASSLHPEKLFF.

This clonotype was seen many times. V gene TRBV5-1 combines with J gene TRBJ2-5, with 8 nucleotides matching TRBD2. V trimming: 4 bases; J trimming: 2 bases; junction bases outside the gene matches: 7. Germline assignment: CDR1 SGHRS and CDR2 YFSETQ. The CDR3 totals 15 residues. Here the CDR3 DNA reads TGCGCCAGCAGCCCGGGAGGGGGGCGACAAGAGACCCAGTACTTC. As protein: CASSPGGGRQETQYF.

This clonotype was recorded at least ten times. Here the CDR3 DNA reads TGCGCCACCGACTCAGGGTCAGATACGCAGTATTTT. It translates to CATDSGSDTQYF. This sequence joins TRBV4-1 and TRBJ2-3; perhaps TRBD1 as D (5 bases). The germline V gene encodes CDR1 MGHRA and CDR2 YSYEKL. Trimming stripped 10 bases from V and 4 bases from J, with 12 bases between. The CDR3 consists of 12 residues.